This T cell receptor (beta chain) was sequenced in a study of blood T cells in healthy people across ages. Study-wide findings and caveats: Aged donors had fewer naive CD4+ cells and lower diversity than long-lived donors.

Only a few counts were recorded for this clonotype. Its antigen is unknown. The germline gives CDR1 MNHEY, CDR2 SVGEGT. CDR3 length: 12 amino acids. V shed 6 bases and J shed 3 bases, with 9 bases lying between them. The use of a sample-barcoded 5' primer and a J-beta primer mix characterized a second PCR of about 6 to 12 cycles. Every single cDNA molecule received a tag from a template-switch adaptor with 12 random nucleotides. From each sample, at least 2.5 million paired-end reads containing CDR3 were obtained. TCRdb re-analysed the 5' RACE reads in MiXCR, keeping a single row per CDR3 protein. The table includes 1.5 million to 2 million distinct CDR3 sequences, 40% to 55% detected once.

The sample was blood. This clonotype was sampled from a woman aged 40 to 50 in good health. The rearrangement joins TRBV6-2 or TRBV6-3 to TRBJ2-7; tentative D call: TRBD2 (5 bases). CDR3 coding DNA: TGTGCCAGCAGGACTACCCGCTACGAGCAGTACTTC. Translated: CASRTTRYEQYF.